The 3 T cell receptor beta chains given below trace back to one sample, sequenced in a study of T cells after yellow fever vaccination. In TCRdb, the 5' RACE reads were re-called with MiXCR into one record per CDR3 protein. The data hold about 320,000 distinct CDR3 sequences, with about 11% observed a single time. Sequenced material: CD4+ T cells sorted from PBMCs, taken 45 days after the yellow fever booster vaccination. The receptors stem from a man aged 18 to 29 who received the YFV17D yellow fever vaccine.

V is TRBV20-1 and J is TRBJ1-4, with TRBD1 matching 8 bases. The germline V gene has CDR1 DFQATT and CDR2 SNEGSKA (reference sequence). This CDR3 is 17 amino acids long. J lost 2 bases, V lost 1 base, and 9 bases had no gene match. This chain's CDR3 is CSARGRGQGATNEKLFF. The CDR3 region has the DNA TGCAGTGCTAGAGGCCGTGGGCAGGGGGCTACTAATGAAAAACTGTTTTTT.

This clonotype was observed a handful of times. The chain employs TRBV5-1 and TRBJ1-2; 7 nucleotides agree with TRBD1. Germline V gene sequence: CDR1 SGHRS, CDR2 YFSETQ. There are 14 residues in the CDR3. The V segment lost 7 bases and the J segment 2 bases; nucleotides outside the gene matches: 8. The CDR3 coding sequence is TGCGCCAGCCGACCGACAGGGTCGAACTATGGCTACACCTTC. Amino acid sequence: CASRPTGSNYGYTF.

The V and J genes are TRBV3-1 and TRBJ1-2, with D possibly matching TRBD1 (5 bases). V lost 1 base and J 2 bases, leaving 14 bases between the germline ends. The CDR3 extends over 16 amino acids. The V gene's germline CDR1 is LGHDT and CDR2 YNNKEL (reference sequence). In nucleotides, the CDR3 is TGTGCCAGCAGCCAAGTGGTCGGCAGGGCCAACTATGGCTACACCTTC. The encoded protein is CASSQVVGRANYGYTF.